This T cell receptor (beta chain) derives from a study of CD8 T cells in ankylosing spondylitis. Broader study findings: A subset of motif variants has previously been described in the synovial fluid and blood of reactive arthritis.

Germline-derived CDR1 and CDR2 are LNHNV and YYDKDF (reference sequence). Trimming left V 1 base short and J 2 bases short, with 12 bases between. The CDR3 contains 16 residues. As to this clonotype: Its antigen is not known.

One entry per CDR3 protein, called by TCRdb with MiXCR from the 5' RACE reads. The data show over 20,000 distinct CDR3 sequences, less than 20% seen once. Sequenced sample: blood. The sequence was collected from a male donor with ankylosing spondylitis or in good health (not recorded which). The chain recombines TRBV15 with TRBJ2-1, with a possible D match to TRBD2 (6 bases). The CDR3 DNA is TGTGCCACCAGCAGAGTAACTAGCCGGCCCTACAATGAGCAGTTCTTC. It encodes CATSRVTSRPYNEQFF.